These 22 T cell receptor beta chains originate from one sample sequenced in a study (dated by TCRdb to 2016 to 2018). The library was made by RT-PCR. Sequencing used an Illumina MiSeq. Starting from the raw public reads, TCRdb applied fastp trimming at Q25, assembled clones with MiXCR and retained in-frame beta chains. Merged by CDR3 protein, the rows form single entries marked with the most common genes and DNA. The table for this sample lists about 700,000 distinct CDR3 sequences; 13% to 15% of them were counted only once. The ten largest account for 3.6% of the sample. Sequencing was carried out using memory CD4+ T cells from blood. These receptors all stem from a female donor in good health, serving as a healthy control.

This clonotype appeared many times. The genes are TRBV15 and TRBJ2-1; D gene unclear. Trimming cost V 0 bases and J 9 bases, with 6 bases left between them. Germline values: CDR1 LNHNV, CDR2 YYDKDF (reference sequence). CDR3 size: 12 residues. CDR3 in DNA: TGTGCCACCAGCAGAGATCTGGGTGAGCAGTTCTTC. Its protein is CATSRDLGEQFF. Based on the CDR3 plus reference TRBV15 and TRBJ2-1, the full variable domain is DAMVIQNPRYQVTQFGKPVTLSCSQTLNHNVMYWYQQKSSQAPKLLFHYYDKDFNNEADTPDNFQSRRPNTSFCFLDIRSPGLGDTAMYLCATSRDLGEQFFGPGTRLTVL.

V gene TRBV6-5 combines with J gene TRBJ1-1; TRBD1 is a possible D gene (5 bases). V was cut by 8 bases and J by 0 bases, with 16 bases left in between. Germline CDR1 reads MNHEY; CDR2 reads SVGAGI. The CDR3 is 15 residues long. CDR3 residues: CASRRVQGMNTEAFF. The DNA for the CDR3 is TGTGCCAGCCGCCGGGTCCAGGGAATGAACACTGAAGCTTTCTTT.

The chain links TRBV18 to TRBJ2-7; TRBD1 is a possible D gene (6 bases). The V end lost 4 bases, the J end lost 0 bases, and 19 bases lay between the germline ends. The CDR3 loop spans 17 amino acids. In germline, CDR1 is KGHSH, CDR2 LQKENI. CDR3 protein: CASSQAAGASSSYEQYF. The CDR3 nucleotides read TGTGCCAGCTCACAGGCTGCAGGGGCGTCTAGCTCCTACGAGCAGTACTTC.

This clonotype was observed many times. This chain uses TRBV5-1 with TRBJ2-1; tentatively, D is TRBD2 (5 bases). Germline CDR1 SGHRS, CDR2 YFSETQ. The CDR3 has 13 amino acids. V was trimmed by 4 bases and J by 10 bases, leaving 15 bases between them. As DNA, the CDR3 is TGCGCCAGCAGCCAGGACGGGGATGGGGAGCAGTTCTTC. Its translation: CASSQDGDGEQFF.

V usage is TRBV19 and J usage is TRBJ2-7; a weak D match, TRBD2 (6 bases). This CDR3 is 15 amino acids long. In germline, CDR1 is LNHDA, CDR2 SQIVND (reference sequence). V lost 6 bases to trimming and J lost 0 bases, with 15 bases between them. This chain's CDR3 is CASRPHGGSSYEQYF. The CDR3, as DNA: TGTGCCAGTAGGCCCCACGGGGGTAGCTCCTACGAGCAGTACTTC. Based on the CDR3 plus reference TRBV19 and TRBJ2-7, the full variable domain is DGGITQSPKYLFRKEGQNVTLSCEQNLNHDAMYWYRQDPGQGLRLIYYSQIVNDFQKGDIAEGYSVSREKKESFPLTVTSAQKNPTAFYLCASRPHGGSSYEQYFGPGTRLTVT.

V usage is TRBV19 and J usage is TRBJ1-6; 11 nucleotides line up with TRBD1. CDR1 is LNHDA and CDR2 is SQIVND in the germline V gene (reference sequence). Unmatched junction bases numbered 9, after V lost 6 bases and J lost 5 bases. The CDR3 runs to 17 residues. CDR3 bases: TGTGCCAGTAGCAGGACAGGGGGCAATGCGAATAATTCACCCCTCCACTTT. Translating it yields CASSRTGGNANNSPLHF. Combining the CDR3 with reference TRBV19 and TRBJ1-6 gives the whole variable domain DGGITQSPKYLFRKEGQNVTLSCEQNLNHDAMYWYRQDPGQGLRLIYYSQIVNDFQKGDIAEGYSVSREKKESFPLTVTSAQKNPTAFYLCASSRTGGNANNSPLHFGNGTRLTVT.

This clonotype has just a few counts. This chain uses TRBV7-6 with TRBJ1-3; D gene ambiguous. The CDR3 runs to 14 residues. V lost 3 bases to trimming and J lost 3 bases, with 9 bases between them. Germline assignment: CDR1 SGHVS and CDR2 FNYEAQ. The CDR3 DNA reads TGTGCCAGCAGCTTGGGCGGAATTGGAAACACCATATATTTT. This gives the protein CASSLGGIGNTIYF.

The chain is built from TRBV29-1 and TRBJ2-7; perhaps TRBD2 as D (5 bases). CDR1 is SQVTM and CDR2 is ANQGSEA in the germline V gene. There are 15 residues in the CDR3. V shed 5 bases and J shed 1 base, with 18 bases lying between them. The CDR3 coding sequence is TGCAGCGTTATAACAGCGTCGGGGTTTTCCTACGAGCAGTACTTC. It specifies CSVITASGFSYEQYF.

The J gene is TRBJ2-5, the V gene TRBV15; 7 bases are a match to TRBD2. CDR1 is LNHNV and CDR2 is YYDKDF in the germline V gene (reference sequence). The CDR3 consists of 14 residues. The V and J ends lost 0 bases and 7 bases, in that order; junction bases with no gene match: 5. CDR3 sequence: CATSRDERGRTQYF. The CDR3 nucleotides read TGTGCCACCAGCAGAGATGAGCGGGGTCGGACCCAGTACTTC.

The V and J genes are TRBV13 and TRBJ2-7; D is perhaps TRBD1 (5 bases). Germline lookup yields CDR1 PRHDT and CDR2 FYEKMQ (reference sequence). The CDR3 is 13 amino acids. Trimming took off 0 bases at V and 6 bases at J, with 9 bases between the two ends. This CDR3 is CASSLGRQSEQYF. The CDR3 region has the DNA TGTGCCAGCAGCTTAGGCCGACAGTCCGAGCAGTACTTC.

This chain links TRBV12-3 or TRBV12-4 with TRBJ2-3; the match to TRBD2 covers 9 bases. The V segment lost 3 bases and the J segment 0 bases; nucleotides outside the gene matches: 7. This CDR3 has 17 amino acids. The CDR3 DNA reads TGTGCCAGCAGTTTCAATCTCGGGACTAGCAGCACAGATACGCAGTATTTT. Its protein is CASSFNLGTSSTDTQYF.

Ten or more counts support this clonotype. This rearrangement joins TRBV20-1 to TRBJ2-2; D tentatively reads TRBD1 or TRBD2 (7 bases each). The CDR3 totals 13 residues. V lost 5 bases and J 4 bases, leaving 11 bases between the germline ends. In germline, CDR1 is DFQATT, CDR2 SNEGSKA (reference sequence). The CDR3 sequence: CSAQGGGTGELFF. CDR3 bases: TGCAGTGCTCAGGGGGGGGGCACCGGGGAGCTGTTTTTT.

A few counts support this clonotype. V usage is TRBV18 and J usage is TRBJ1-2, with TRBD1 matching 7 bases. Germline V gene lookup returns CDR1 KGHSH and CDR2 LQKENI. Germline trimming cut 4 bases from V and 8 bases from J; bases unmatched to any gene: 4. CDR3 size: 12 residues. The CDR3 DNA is TGTGCCAGCTCACAGGGGGCCCAAGGCTACACCTTC. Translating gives CASSQGAQGYTF.

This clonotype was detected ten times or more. The CDR3 DNA reads as TGTGCCAGCAGTGCCACCCCGGGACTAGCAGATACGCAGTATTTT. It translates to CASSATPGLADTQYF. The gene calls are TRBV27 and TRBJ2-3; 8 bases agree with TRBD2. Germline loops: CDR1 MNHEY, CDR2 SMNVEV (reference sequence). The CDR3 length is 15 residues. The V gene end was trimmed by 5 bases and the J gene end by 4 bases; junction bases not matched to a gene: 8.

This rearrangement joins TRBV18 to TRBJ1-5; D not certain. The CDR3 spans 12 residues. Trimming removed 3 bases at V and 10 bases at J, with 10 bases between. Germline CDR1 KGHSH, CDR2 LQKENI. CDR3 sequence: CASSPLAGPQHF. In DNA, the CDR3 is TGTGCCAGCTCACCCCTAGCTGGCCCCCAGCATTTT.

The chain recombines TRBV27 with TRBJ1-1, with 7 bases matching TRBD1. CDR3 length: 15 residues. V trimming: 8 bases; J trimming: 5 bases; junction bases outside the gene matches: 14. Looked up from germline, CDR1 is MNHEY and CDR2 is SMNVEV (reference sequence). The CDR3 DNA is TGTGCCAGCCACGCGGGGAGGGGGCTGGAAACTGAAGCTTTCTTT. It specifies CASHAGRGLETEAFF.

The CDR3 loop reads CASSLRGGASTDTQYF. CDR3 coding DNA: TGTGCCAGCAGCTTACGCGGGGGGGCTAGCACAGATACGCAGTATTTT. The chain links TRBV7-6 to TRBJ2-3, with TRBD2 identical over 9 bases. The germline V gene encodes CDR1 SGHVS and CDR2 FNYEAQ. The CDR3 extends over 16 amino acids. After removal of 2 bases from V and 0 bases from J, the junction contained 3 bases not matched to a gene.

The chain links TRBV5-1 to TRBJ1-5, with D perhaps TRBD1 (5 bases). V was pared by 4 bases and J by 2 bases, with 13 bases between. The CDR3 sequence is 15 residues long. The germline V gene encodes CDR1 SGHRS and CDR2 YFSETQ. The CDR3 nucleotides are TGCGCCAGCAGCACCGACGGGGGGGGCAATCAGCCCCAGCATTTT. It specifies CASSTDGGGNQPQHF.

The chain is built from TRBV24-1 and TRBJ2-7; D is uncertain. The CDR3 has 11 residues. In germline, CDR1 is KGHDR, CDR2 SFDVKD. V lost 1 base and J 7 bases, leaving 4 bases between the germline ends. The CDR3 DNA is TGTGCCACCAGTGATTTAGGAGAGCAGTACTTC. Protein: CATSDLGEQYF.

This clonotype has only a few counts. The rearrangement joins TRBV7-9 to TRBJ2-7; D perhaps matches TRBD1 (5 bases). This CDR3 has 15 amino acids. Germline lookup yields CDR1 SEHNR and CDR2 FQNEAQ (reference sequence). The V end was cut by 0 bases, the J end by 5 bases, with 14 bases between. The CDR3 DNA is TGTGCCAGCAGCTTAGCAGGGGCCTCCCCCCACGAGCAGTACTTC. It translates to CASSLAGASPHEQYF.

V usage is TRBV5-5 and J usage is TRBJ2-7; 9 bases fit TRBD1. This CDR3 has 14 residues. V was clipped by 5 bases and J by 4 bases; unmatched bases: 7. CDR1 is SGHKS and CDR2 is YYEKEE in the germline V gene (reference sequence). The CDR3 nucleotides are TGTGCCAGCAGACTCCCCGGGACAGGGTACGAGCAGTACTTC. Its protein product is CASRLPGTGYEQYF.

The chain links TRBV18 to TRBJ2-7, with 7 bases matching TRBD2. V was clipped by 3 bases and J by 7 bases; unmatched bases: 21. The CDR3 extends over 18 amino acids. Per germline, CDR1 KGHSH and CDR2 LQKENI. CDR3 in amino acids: CASSPLSGGRLTMGEQYF. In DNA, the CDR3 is TGTGCCAGCTCACCGCTTTCGGGAGGACGTCTTACGATGGGGGAGCAGTACTTC.